The sequence of this T cell receptor beta chain was determined in a study of response to subunit inactivated influenza vaccine. This clonotype was observed a few times. TCRdb reprocessed the RT-PCR reads via MiXCR and lists one record per CDR3 protein. The sample has roughly 620,000 distinct CDR3 sequences; over 9% are singletons. The CDR3 length is 16 residues. Trimming at V came to 6 bases and at J to 0 bases, leaving 7 bases not matched to a gene. Germline values: CDR1 MNHNS, CDR2 SASEGT. The data were also submitted as part of a second study, on T cells expressing NK-cell markers. That report adds: What made the TCR beta cDNA was 5'RACE template switching with UMIs. It was sorted CD3+CD56+NKG2C+, CD3+CD56+NKG2C- and CD3+CD56-NKG2C+ T cells that supplied the TCR beta repertoires. Several of the experiments relied on an anti-gamma-delta TCR antibody so that only alpha-beta TCR T cells were sorted. NKG2C+ dominant clonotypes from several donors made up about 1.0-7.5% of CD8+ T cells.

The source material was PBMCs from blood, sampled on the day of vaccination. This TCR came from a man aged 45-65 years who received an inactivated influenza vaccine. The chain recombines TRBV6-1 with TRBJ2-1, with 8 bases fitting TRBD2. The CDR3 loop is CASSRGSGVSYNEQFF. CDR3 bases: TGTGCCAGCAGCAGGGGTAGCGGGGTCTCCTACAATGAGCAGTTCTTC.